These 21 T cell receptor beta chains came from one sample sequenced in a study of CD8 T cells in ankylosing spondylitis listed by TCRdb under 2017. Results and caveats for the whole study, not just this receptor: Blood from ankylosing spondylitis patients appeared to be characterized by a TCR beta motif composed of roughly eight highly homologous amino acid variants.

The antigens these receptors bind are not known. Receptors were amplified or captured by 5' RACE. The instrument was an Illumina HiSeq 2500. TCRdb reworked the public reads: Q25 trimming with fastp, MiXCR clone assembly, productive beta chains retained. CDR3 protein sequences are deduplicated, and each keeps its most common genes and DNA. For this sample the table gives 350,000 or so distinct CDR3 sequences, of which 7% to 9% were detected only once. Roughly 14% of the sample belongs to the ten largest clones. The sequencing sample was made of blood, either unsorted or a sorted T cell fraction (not recorded which). The receptors here all came from a male donor with ankylosing spondylitis.

This clonotype was counted at least ten times. The V and J genes are TRBV5-6 and TRBJ2-6; D is perhaps TRBD1 (6 bases). The V gene's germline CDR1 is SGHDT and CDR2 YYEEEE. Trimming shortened V by 5 bases and J by 0 bases, and 12 bases separated the two germline ends. The CDR3 covers 16 residues. The CDR3 region has the DNA TGTGCCAGCAGATGGGACATAAGCTCTGGGGCCAACGTCCTGACTTTC. This encodes CASRWDISSGANVLTF.

This clonotype has only a few counts. The chain employs TRBV2 and TRBJ2-1, with D possibly being TRBD1 or TRBD2 (6 bases each). The CDR3 has 15 residues. CDR1 and CDR2 from the germline V gene are SNHLY and FYNNEI. V was pared by 2 bases and J by 6 bases, with 14 bases between. In DNA, the CDR3 is TGTGCCAGCAGTGAATGGGCAGGAGGGGGCAATGAGCAGTTCTTC. It specifies CASSEWAGGGNEQFF.

This chain joins TRBV9 and TRBJ2-7; 8 positions agree with TRBD1. CDR3 length equals 15 residues. Germline V gene data show CDR1 as SGDLS and CDR2 as YYNGEE. V dropped 3 bases and J dropped 3; count of bases not matched to a gene: 8. In DNA, the CDR3 is TGTGCCAGCAGCGCCCACGGGACAGGAGACTACGAGCAGTACTTC. This translates into CASSAHGTGDYEQYF.

The table lists this clonotype with a few counts. The V call is TRBV19, the J call TRBJ1-5; D uncertain. Germline values: CDR1 LNHDA, CDR2 SQIVND (reference sequence). Trimming cost V 7 bases and J 2 bases, with 12 bases left between them. This CDR3 has 14 amino acids. CDR3 sequence reads: CASKGLLGNQPQHF. The DNA of the CDR3 is TGTGCCAGTAAAGGGCTACTGGGCAATCAGCCCCAGCATTTT.

The chain employs TRBV7-2 and TRBJ1-5, with D possibly being TRBD1 (6 bases). The CDR3 length is 16 residues. Germline assignment: CDR1 SGHTA and CDR2 FQGNSA. Between the trimmed V and J ends, which lost 3 bases and 2 bases, there was a span of 14 bases. The DNA for the CDR3 is TGTGCCAGCAGCTTCGCGGGGGGCTTAGGCAATCAGCCCCAGCATTTT. The encoded protein is CASSFAGGLGNQPQHF.

The chain recombines TRBV15 with TRBJ2-3, with 8 bases matching TRBD2. In germline, CDR1 is LNHNV, CDR2 YYDKDF (reference sequence). This CDR3 has 14 residues. Trimming cost V 6 bases and J 2 bases; bases outside gene matches: 4. CDR3 loop: CATREAGDTDTQYF. The DNA of the CDR3 is TGTGCCACCAGGGAAGCGGGGGACACAGATACGCAGTATTTT.

The rearrangement links TRBV5-1 to TRBJ2-3; tentative D call: TRBD1 (6 bases). The ends were cut back, 4 bases at V and 5 bases at J, with 11 bases in the middle. The CDR3 consists of 13 residues. CDR1 is SGHRS and CDR2 is YFSETQ in the germline V gene. CDR3 DNA: TGCGCCAGCAGCAAGACCAGGGGAGATACGCAGTATTTT. Encoded protein: CASSKTRGDTQYF.

This clonotype appeared a few times. V gene TRBV11-3 combines with J gene TRBJ2-7; 8 bases align to TRBD1. Trimming removed 5 bases from V and 5 bases from J; junction bases left unmatched: 11. This CDR3 contains 15 residues. Germline values: CDR1 SGHNT, CDR2 YENEEA. In DNA form, the CDR3 reads TGTGCCAGCAGCCGCACCTCTGACAGGGGACACGAGCAGTACTTC. It encodes CASSRTSDRGHEQYF.

There are many counts of this clonotype. The rearrangement links TRBV4-3 to TRBJ2-1; perhaps TRBD2 as D (5 bases). V lost 4 bases, J lost 8 bases, and 21 bases lay in between. CDR3 length equals 16 residues. Germline loops: CDR1 LGHNA, CDR2 YSLEER. CDR3 coding DNA: TGCGCCAGCAGCCGGCGGGTGAGGGTTCCCGGGGATGAGCAGTTCTTC. As protein: CASSRRVRVPGDEQFF.

The rearrangement joins TRBV5-1 to TRBJ1-1; weak D call: TRBD1 (5 bases). The CDR3 is 15 amino acids. Germline V gene lookup returns CDR1 SGHRS and CDR2 YFSETQ. V lost 4 bases and J 4 bases, leaving 17 bases between the germline ends. The DNA of the CDR3 is TGCGCCAGCAGCCTGGGGGACGAGAACCTCACTGAAGCTTTCTTT. Protein sequence: CASSLGDENLTEAFF.

The genes are TRBV27 and TRBJ2-3, with D perhaps TRBD1 or TRBD2 (5 bases each). The CDR3 totals 15 residues. Germline V CDR1 and CDR2: MNHEY, SMNVEV (reference sequence). V was clipped by 5 bases and J by 1 base, with 13 bases between them. The CDR3: CASSLPGPGTDTQYF. The CDR3 nucleotides read TGTGCCAGCAGTCTTCCGGGACCCGGCACAGATACGCAGTATTTT.

The V and J genes are TRBV7-2 and TRBJ2-3, with D possibly being TRBD2 (5 bases). Trimming shortened V by 6 bases and J by 2 bases, and 12 bases separated the two germline ends. Germline CDR1 reads SGHTA; CDR2 reads FQGNSA. CDR3 length: 14 residues. CDR3 in amino acids: CASRSERYTDTQYF. The CDR3 DNA reads as TGTGCCAGCAGATCCGAGCGGTACACAGATACGCAGTATTTT.

This clonotype was found a few times. This sequence joins TRBV28 and TRBJ2-2, with unresolved D. There are 14 residues in the CDR3. Per the germline V gene, CDR1 is MDHEN and CDR2 is SYDVKM. The V gene lost 6 bases and the J gene lost 6 bases, with 14 bases spanning the gap. CDR3 nucleotides: TGTGCCAGCAGACCCTCTTCTAGATCCGGGGAGCTGTTTTTT. It encodes CASRPSSRSGELFF.

This clonotype occurred many times. V gene TRBV2 combines with J gene TRBJ2-3; 14 positions match TRBD2. The ends lost 6 bases at V and 4 bases at J; junction bases unmatched: 6. The CDR3 totals 16 residues. CDR1 SNHLY and CDR2 FYNNEI come from the germline V gene. DNA for the CDR3: TGTGCCAGCAGCGAGGGACTAGCGGGAGTATCAGATACGCAGTATTTT. Protein product: CASSEGLAGVSDTQYF.

CDR3: CASSPQGAVQETQYF. CDR3 nucleotides: TGTGCCAGCAGCCCCCAGGGGGCGGTCCAAGAGACCCAGTACTTC. This chain joins TRBV9 and TRBJ2-5, with 8 bases fitting TRBD1. This CDR3 contains 15 residues. Germline V lookup: CDR1 SGDLS, CDR2 YYNGEE. V lost 4 bases, J lost 1 base, and 6 bases stayed unmatched.

The genes are TRBV12-3 or TRBV12-4 and TRBJ1-1; no clear D gene. V lost 6 bases and J lost 0, with 8 bases in between. The CDR3 extends over 13 amino acids. The CDR3 sequence is CASSRSMNTEAFF. The CDR3, as DNA: TGTGCCAGCAGCCGGAGCATGAACACTGAAGCTTTCTTT.

This clonotype was seen repeatedly, ten times or more. The chain links TRBV29-1 to TRBJ2-7; 7 positions match TRBD2. This CDR3 is 11 amino acids long. V shed 7 bases and J 1 base; nucleotides not matched to a gene: 1. Germline V CDR1 and CDR2: SQVTM, ANQGSEA. CDR3: CSAAGSYEQYF. DNA for the CDR3: TGCAGCGCAGCGGGATCCTACGAGCAGTACTTC.

This clonotype was observed a handful of times. This chain uses TRBV6-1 with TRBJ2-5; 7 bases are a match to TRBD1. In germline, CDR1 is MNHNS, CDR2 SASEGT. V lost 7 bases to trimming and J lost 2 bases; unmatched junction nucleotides: 10. The length of the CDR3 is 15 residues. CDR3 loop: CASTDTTGAQETQYF. In DNA, the CDR3 is TGTGCCAGCACAGACACTACAGGGGCACAAGAGACCCAGTACTTC.

In DNA form, the CDR3 reads TGTGCCAGCAGCCAAGGGCGGGGGGAAGAGACCCAGTACTTC. It translates to CASSQGRGEETQYF. The chain employs TRBV7-3 and TRBJ2-5; 8 positions agree with TRBD2. Trimming cost V 5 bases and J 3 bases; bases outside gene matches: 5. CDR1 is SGHTA and CDR2 is FQGTGA in the germline V gene. The CDR3 runs 14 residues.

This clonotype showed up just a few times. The chain links TRBV19 to TRBJ2-5; TRBD2 agrees at 13 bases. The V gene's germline CDR1 is LNHDA and CDR2 SQIVND (reference sequence). Trimming removed 7 bases from V and 3 bases from J; junction bases left unmatched: 5. The CDR3 spans 15 residues. The CDR3 spells CASKPTSGREETQYF. The CDR3 DNA sequence: TGTGCCAGTAAACCAACTAGCGGGAGGGAAGAGACCCAGTACTTC.

The rearrangement links TRBV5-1 to TRBJ2-5; 8 bases fit TRBD2. Trimming cost V 2 bases and J 7 bases; bases outside gene matches: 16. Germline V gene sequence: CDR1 SGHRS, CDR2 YFSETQ. CDR3 size: 17 residues. CDR3 in amino acids: CASSFPPGVAGKATQYF. Written as DNA, the CDR3 is TGCGCCAGCAGCTTTCCCCCCGGGGTAGCGGGAAAAGCGACCCAGTACTTC.